This TCR beta chain is drawn from a study of blood T cell repertoires in COVID-19. On the study more broadly: Acute and convalescent COVID-19 specimens originated in the United States, Italy and Spain. T cells, B-cell-depleted T cells, or PBMCs supplied cDNA or gDNA.

This CDR3 has 15 amino acids. Germline CDR1 and CDR2: SGDLS and YYNGEE. J lost 11 bases, V lost 0 bases, and 9 bases had no gene match. One Seattle source followed patients from active infection through their disease course. In the study's own analysis: Nucleated cell number was recorded as an estimate derived from reference gene primer amplification. Sequencing was performed with immunoSEQ multiplex PCR; in TCRdb, only in-frame clones are kept and a portion is missing. That table gives V, J and clone size, and the DNA gave D and trimming. The sample lists about 370,000 clones; 80% to 90% were seen once.

The chain recombines TRBV9 with TRBJ2-1; 9 bases fit TRBD2. The sample consisted of peripheral blood. This TCR was sampled from a woman aged 30 to 39 with COVID-19, enrolled during active disease. The DNA of the CDR3 is TGTGCCAGCAGCGTAGCTTCAGGACTAGCGAGACAGCAGTTCTTC. The encoded protein is CASSVASGLARQQFF.